Each of the 14 T cell receptor beta chains below was sequenced from the same sample in a study of T cells expressing NK-cell markers. TCRdb re-called the 5' RACE reads and gives one entry per CDR3 protein, without DNA. This table lists 350,000 to 400,000 distinct CDR3 sequences. Sequenced input: blood T cells: a sorted CD56 or NKG2C T cell subset, CD4+ or CD8+ T cells, or bulk PBMC T cells (not recorded which). The receptors shown here come from a woman aged 50 to 60 in good health.

The chain links TRBV12-5 to TRBJ2-1; the D gene TCRdb calls, TRBD2, cannot be checked with no DNA. Germline lookup yields CDR1 LGHNT and CDR2 FRNRAP. The CDR3 covers 14 residues. CDR3 amino acids: CASGLSGTPEEQFF.

The chain is built from TRBV4-1 and TRBJ2-3; TCRdb selects TRBD2, and the lack of DNA leaves this call unchecked. CDR1 and CDR2 (germline): MGHRA, YSYEKL. This CDR3 has 19 residues. CDR3 sequence: CASSLTWTSGGTSTDTQYF.

The V call is TRBV5-1, the J call TRBJ1-4; without DNA, the TCRdb call of TRBD1 cannot be checked. The CDR3 is 17 amino acids. Germline V gene sequence: CDR1 SGHRS, CDR2 YFSETQ. CDR3 protein: CASSPIGQPATNEKLFF. Filled out from reference TRBV5-1 and TRBJ1-4, the complete variable domain reads KAGVTQTPRYLIKTRGQQVTLSCSPISGHRSVSWYQQTPGQGLQFLFEYFSETQRNKGNFPGRFSGRQFSNSRSEMNVSTLELGDSALYLCASSPIGQPATNEKLFFGSGTQLSVL.

The chain recombines TRBV29-1 with TRBJ2-7. There are 12 residues in the CDR3. Per germline, CDR1 SQVTM and CDR2 ANQGSEA. CDR3 sequence: CSVGRSSYEQYF.

The chain has TRBV29-1 and TRBJ1-3; TCRdb's D call of TRBD1 is untestable without DNA. Per the germline V gene, CDR1 is SQVTM and CDR2 is ANQGSEA. This CDR3 spans 11 amino acids. The CDR3 reads CSVGTENTIYF.

The J gene is TRBJ1-1, the V gene TRBV12-3 or TRBV12-4; TCRdb's D call, TRBD1, is unchecked because there is no DNA. The CDR3 consists of 15 residues. CDR3 amino acids: CASSLGQGGGTEAFF.

The genes are TRBV12-3 or TRBV12-4 and TRBJ2-5; TCRdb calls TRBD1, which cannot be checked without DNA. The CDR3 has 15 residues. CDR3: CASSLQIPNQETQYF.

This chain links TRBV29-1 with TRBJ1-2; TCRdb names TRBD1, which stays unverified in the absence of DNA. Per the germline V gene, CDR1 is SQVTM and CDR2 is ANQGSEA. This CDR3 is built from 12 residues. The CDR3 loop reads CSVAPGLYGYTF.

This chain connects TRBV4-2 to TRBJ2-7; checking the TCRdb D call of TRBD2 is not possible without DNA. CDR3 length: 16 amino acids. Germline CDR1 and CDR2: LGHNA and YNFKEQ. CDR3 in amino acids: CASSQEDRTIPYEQYF.

V usage is TRBV4-1 and J usage is TRBJ1-3. CDR1 is MGHRA, CDR2 YSYEKL, per germline. The CDR3 has 13 amino acids. The CDR3 protein is CASSQVTRNTIYF.

The rearrangement uses TRBV30 and TRBJ2-1; TCRdb outputs TRBD2, but without DNA this stays unchecked. This CDR3 is built from 15 residues. Germline loops: CDR1 GTSNPN, CDR2 SVGIG (reference sequence). CDR3 region: CAWSVTGRRGNEQFF.

This chain connects TRBV9 to TRBJ2-1. The germline V gene has CDR1 SGDLS and CDR2 YYNGEE. This CDR3 comprises 17 residues. This CDR3 is CASSVDVGSISYNEQFF.

The chain employs TRBV12-3 or TRBV12-4 and TRBJ2-1; TCRdb proposes TRBD2, but this gene call is untestable without DNA. The CDR3 is made up of 14 amino acids. This CDR3 is CASSLGGGINEQFF.

The chain combines TRBV27 with TRBJ1-2; TCRdb's D call of TRBD1 is untestable without DNA. CDR3 size: 16 residues. Germline V gene sequence: CDR1 MNHEY, CDR2 SMNVEV (reference sequence). The CDR3: CASSSLDRGRGYGYTF.